The 7 T cell receptor beta chains below all came from one sample that was sequenced in a study of ipilimumab plus nivolumab after autologous stem cell transplantation. The protocol was immunoSEQ multiplex PCR, while the TCRdb copy is restricted to in-frame clones and leaves out a portion. The repertoire holds under 30,000 clones, 70% to 90% seen once, with less than 5.5% in the top ten. The sequencing used PBMCs, collected in a trial of ipilimumab plus nivolumab as post-transplant consolidation. The receptors were gathered from a male donor with diffuse large B-cell lymphoma.

CDR3: CSVNTGDSPYEQYF. As DNA, the CDR3 is TGCAGCGTTAACACAGGGGATAGCCCCTACGAGCAGTACTTC. This chain connects TRBV29-1 to TRBJ2-7; TRBD1 agrees at 7 bases. The CDR3 runs to 14 residues. Trimming at V came to 5 bases and at J to 2 bases, leaving 9 bases not matched to a gene. Germline values: CDR1 SQVTM, CDR2 ANQGSEA.

The chain is built from TRBV19 and TRBJ2-5, with D unresolved. The CDR3 contains 13 residues. The germline V gene has CDR1 LNHDA and CDR2 SQIVND (reference sequence). Deletions cut 8 bases from V and 2 bases from J, with 12 bases between. The CDR3 is CASGFELQETQYF. The CDR3 DNA sequence: TGTGCCAGTGGATTCGAGCTTCAAGAGACCCAGTACTTC.

The V gene is TRBV6-5, the J gene TRBJ2-5; TRBD2 aligns across 11 bases. Trimming removed 1 base from V and 5 bases from J; junction bases left unmatched: 3. Germline CDR1 and CDR2: MNHEY and SVGAGI. CDR3 length: 15 amino acids. The CDR3 protein is CASSYLAGGRETQYF. The CDR3 nucleotides are TGTGCCAGCAGTTACTTAGCGGGGGGGCGGGAGACCCAGTACTTC.

This clone appeared once. Other DNA sequences in the sample encode the same CDR3. The chain employs TRBV5-1 and TRBJ2-3; 11 nucleotides match TRBD2. This CDR3 has 15 amino acids. After removal of 0 bases from V and 3 bases from J, the junction contained 0 bases not matched to a gene. CDR1 is SGHRS, CDR2 YFSETQ, per germline. The CDR3 is CASSLGLAGTDTQYF. In DNA form, the CDR3 reads TGCGCCAGCAGCTTGGGACTAGCGGGGACAGATACGCAGTATTTT. Looking up the rest from reference TRBV5-1 and TRBJ2-3 gives the full variable domain: KAGVTQTPRYLIKTRGQQVTLSCSPISGHRSVSWYQQTPGQGLQFLFEYFSETQRNKGNFPGRFSGRQFSNSRSEMNVSTLELGDSALYLCASSLGLAGTDTQYFGPGTRLTVL.

The chain links TRBV27 to TRBJ2-2, with D perhaps TRBD1 (6 bases). Germline CDR1 MNHEY, CDR2 SMNVEV (reference sequence). The CDR3 has 16 amino acids. Trimming took off 5 bases at V and 5 bases at J, with 18 bases between the two ends. The CDR3 nucleotides read TGTGCCAGCAGTCAAACAGGGCGGCGAGATACCGGGGAGCTGTTTTTT. Translation gives CASSQTGRRDTGELFF.

The chain couples TRBV4-3 to TRBJ1-1; D possibly corresponds to TRBD1 (5 bases). With 4 bases removed from V and 8 bases from J, the gap between germline ends came to 14 bases. The germline gives CDR1 LGHNA, CDR2 YSLEER. The CDR3 covers 13 residues. The CDR3 is CASSLGHGGEAFF. CDR3 coding DNA: TGCGCCAGCAGCCTCGGACACGGCGGGGAAGCTTTCTTT.

V usage is TRBV7-8 and J usage is TRBJ1-5; no clear D gene. The V gene lost 0 bases and the J gene lost 2 bases, with 8 bases spanning the gap. The CDR3 covers 15 residues. Germline V lookup: CDR1 SGHVS, CDR2 FQNEAQ. The CDR3 is CASSLAGSGNQPQHF. The CDR3, as DNA: TGTGCCAGCAGCTTAGCAGGGTCTGGCAATCAGCCCCAGCATTTT.